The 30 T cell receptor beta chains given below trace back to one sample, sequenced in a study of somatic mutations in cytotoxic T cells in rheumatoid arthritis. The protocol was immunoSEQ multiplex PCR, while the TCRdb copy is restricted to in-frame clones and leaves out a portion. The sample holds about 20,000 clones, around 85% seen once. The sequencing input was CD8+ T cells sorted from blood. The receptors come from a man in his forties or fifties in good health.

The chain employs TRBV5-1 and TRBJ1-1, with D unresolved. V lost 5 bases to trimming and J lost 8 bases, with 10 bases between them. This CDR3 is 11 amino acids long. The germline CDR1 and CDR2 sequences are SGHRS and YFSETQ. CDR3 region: CASRLGSEAFF. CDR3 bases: TGCGCCAGCAGGCTTGGGTCCGAAGCTTTCTTT.

CDR3 DNA: TGTGCCAGCAGCTTTGGGCAGACCTACGAGCAGTACTTC. It translates to CASSFGQTYEQYF. The V call is TRBV11-2, the J call TRBJ2-7; D ambiguous. Trimming removed 3 bases at V and 2 bases at J, with 8 bases between. The CDR3 has 13 amino acids. Germline assignment: CDR1 SGHAT and CDR2 FQNNGV.

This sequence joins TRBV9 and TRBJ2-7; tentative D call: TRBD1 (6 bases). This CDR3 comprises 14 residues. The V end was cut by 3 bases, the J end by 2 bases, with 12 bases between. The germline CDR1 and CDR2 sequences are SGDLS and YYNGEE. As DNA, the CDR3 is TGTGCCAGCAGCGCGACAGGCCAGCCCTACGAGCAGTACTTC. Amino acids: CASSATGQPYEQYF.

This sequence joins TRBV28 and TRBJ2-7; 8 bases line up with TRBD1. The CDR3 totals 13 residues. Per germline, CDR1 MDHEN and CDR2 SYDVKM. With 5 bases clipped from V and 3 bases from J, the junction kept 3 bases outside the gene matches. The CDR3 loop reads CASSNDRGYEQYF. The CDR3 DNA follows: TGTGCCAGCAGTAACGACAGGGGCTACGAGCAGTACTTC.

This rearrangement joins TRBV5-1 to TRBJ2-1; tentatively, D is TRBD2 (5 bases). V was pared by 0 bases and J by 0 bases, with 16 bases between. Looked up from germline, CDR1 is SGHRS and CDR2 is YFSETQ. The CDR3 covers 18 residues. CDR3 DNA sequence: TGCGCCAGCAGCTTGGGGGTTTTAGGCGAGGGCTCCTACAATGAGCAGTTCTTC. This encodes CASSLGVLGEGSYNEQFF. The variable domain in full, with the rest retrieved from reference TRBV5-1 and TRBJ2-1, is KAGVTQTPRYLIKTRGQQVTLSCSPISGHRSVSWYQQTPGQGLQFLFEYFSETQRNKGNFPGRFSGRQFSNSRSEMNVSTLELGDSALYLCASSLGVLGEGSYNEQFFGPGTRLTVL.

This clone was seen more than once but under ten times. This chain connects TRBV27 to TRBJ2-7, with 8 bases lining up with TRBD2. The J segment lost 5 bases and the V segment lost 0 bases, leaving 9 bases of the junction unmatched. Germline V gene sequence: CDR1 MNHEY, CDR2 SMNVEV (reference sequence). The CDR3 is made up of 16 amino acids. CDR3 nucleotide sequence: TGTGCCAGCAGTTTATCGGCGGGAGGCCCTCCTAACGAGCAGTACTTC. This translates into CASSLSAGGPPNEQYF.

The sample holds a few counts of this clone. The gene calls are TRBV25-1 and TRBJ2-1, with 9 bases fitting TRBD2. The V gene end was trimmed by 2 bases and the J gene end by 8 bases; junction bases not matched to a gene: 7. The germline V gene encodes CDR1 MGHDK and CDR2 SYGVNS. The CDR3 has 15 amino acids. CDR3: CASSEGLAGSDEQFF. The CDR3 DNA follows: TGTGCCAGCAGTGAAGGCCTAGCGGGAAGTGATGAGCAGTTCTTC. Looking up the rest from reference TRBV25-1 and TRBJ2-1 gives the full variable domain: EADIYQTPRYLVIGTGKKITLECSQTMGHDKMYWYQQDPGMELHLIHYSYGVNSTEKGDLSSESTVSRIRTEHFPLTLESARPSHTSQYLCASSEGLAGSDEQFFGPGTRLTVL.

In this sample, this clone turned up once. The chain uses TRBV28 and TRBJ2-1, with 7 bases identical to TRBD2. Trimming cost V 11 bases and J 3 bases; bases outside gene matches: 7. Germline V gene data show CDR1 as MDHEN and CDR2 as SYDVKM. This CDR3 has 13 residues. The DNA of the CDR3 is TGTGCCTCAGGGCTAGCGGACTACAATGAGCAGTTCTTC. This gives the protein CASGLADYNEQFF.

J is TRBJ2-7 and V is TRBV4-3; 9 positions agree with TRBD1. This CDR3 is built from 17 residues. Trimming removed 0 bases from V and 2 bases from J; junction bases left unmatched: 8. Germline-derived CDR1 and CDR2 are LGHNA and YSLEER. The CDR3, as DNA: TGCGCCAGCAGCCAAGAACACCGGGACAGGGTCACCTACGAGCAGTACTTC. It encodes CASSQEHRDRVTYEQYF.

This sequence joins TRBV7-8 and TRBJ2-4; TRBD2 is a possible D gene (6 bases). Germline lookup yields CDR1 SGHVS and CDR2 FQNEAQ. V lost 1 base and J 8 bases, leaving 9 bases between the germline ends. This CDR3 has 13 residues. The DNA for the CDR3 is TGTGCCAGCAGCTTAGGCGGAGGGGACATTCAGTACTTC. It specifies CASSLGGGDIQYF.

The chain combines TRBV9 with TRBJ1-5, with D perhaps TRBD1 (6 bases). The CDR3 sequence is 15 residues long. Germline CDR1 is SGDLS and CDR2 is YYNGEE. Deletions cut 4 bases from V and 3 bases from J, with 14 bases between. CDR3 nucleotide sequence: TGTGCCAGCAGCTTAGGGGGGCAGGTCAATCAGCCCCAGCATTTT. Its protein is CASSLGGQVNQPQHF.

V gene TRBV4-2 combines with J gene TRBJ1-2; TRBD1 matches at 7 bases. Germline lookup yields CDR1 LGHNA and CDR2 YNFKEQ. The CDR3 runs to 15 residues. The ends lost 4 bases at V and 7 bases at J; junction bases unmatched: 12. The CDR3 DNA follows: TGTGCCAGCAGCCTTCGTCGGGACAGCGGTCTTGGCTACACCTTC. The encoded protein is CASSLRRDSGLGYTF.

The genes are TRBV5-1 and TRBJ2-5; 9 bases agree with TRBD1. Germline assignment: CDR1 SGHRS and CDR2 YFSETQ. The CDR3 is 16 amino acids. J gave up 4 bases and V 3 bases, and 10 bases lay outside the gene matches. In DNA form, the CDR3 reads TGCGCCAGCAGCTGGGGGACAGGGAGAAAGGGAGAGACCCAGTACTTC. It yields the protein CASSWGTGRKGETQYF.

The chain's CDR3 is CASTQGAGTEAFF. The CDR3 nucleotides read TGTGCCAGCACACAGGGGGCTGGCACTGAAGCTTTCTTT. The chain recombines TRBV27 with TRBJ1-1; TRBD1 matches 9 bases. Losses at the gene ends were 7 bases for V and 4 bases for J; bases not matched to a gene: 4. Germline loops: CDR1 MNHEY, CDR2 SMNVEV (reference sequence). This CDR3 is 13 amino acids long.

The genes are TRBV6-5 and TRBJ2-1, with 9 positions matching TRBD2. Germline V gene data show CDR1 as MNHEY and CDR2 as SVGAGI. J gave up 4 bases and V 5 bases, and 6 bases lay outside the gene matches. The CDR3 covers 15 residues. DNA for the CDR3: TGTGCCAGCAGTCTTTCTAGCGGGGTGTACAATGAGCAGTTCTTC. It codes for CASSLSSGVYNEQFF.

Here the CDR3 DNA reads TGTGCCAGCAGCCCTCGGCAGGGACTGGGGGAATTCTCCTACGAGCAGTACTTC. This translates into CASSPRQGLGEFSYEQYF. V and J are TRBV7-2 and TRBJ2-7; D perhaps matches TRBD2 (6 bases). V lost 5 bases, J lost 0 bases, and 23 bases lay in between. This CDR3 region has 18 residues. Germline loops: CDR1 SGHTA, CDR2 FQGNSA.

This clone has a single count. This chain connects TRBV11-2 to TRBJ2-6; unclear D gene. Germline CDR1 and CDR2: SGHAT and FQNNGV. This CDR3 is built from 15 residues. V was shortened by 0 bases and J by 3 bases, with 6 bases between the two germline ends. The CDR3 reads CASSLEVVGANVLTF. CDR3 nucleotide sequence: TGTGCCAGCAGCTTAGAGGTGGTTGGGGCCAACGTCCTGACTTTC.

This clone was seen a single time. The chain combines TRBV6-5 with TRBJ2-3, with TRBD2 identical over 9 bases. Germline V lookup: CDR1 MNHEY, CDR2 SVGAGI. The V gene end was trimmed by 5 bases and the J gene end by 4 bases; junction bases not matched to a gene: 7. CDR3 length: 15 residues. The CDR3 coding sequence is TGTGCCAGCAGTAGTGGGGGACTAGCCGCAGATACGCAGTATTTT. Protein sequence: CASSSGGLAADTQYF.

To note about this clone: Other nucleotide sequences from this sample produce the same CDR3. DNA for the CDR3: TGTGCCAGCAGTTTATCAGGGGGGAGTGGGGGGACCCAGTACTTC. Protein: CASSLSGGSGGTQYF. The chain is built from TRBV27 and TRBJ2-5, with D possibly called TRBD1 or TRBD2 (6 bases each). The germline V gene has CDR1 MNHEY and CDR2 SMNVEV (reference sequence). CDR3 length: 15 residues. Between the trimmed V and J ends, which lost 0 bases and 7 bases, there was a span of 15 bases.

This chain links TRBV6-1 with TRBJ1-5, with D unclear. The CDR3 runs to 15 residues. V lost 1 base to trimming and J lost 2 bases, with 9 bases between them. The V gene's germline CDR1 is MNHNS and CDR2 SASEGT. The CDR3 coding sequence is TGTGCCAGCAGTGAAGGGACGACCGGCAATCAGCCCCAGCATTTT. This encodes CASSEGTTGNQPQHF.

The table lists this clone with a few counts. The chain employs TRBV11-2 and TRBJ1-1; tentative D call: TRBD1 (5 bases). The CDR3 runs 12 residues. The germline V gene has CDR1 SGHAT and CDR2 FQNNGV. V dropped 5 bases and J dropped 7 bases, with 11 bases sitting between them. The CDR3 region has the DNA TGTGCCAGCAGCCGCACGACAGTTGAAGCTTTCTTT. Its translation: CASSRTTVEAFF. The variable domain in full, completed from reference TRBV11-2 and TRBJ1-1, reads EAGVAQSPRYKIIEKRQSVAFWCNPISGHATLYWYQQILGQGPKLLIQFQNNGVVDDSQLPKDRFSAERLKGVDSTLKIQPAKLEDSAVYLCASSRTTVEAFFGQGTRLTVV.

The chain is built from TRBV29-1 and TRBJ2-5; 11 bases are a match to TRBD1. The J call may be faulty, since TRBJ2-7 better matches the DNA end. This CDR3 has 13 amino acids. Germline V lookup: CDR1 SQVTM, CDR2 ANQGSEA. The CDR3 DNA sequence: TGCAGCGTCCCCGGACAGGGGGCGTACGAGCAGTACTTC. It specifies CSVPGQGAYEQYF.

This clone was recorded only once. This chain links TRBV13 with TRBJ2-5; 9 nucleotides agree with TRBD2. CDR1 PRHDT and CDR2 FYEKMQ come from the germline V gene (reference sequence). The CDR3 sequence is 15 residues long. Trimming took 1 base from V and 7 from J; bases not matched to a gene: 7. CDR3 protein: CASSLAASGIGTQYF. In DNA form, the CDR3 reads TGTGCCAGCAGCTTAGCGGCTAGCGGGATCGGGACCCAGTACTTC.

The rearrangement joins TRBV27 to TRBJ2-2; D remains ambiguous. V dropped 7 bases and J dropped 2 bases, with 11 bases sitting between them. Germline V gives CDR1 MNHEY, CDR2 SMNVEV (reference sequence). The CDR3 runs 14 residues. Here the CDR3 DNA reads TGTGCCAGCATCGGCAGGAGCAACACCGGGGAGCTGTTTTTT. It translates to CASIGRSNTGELFF.

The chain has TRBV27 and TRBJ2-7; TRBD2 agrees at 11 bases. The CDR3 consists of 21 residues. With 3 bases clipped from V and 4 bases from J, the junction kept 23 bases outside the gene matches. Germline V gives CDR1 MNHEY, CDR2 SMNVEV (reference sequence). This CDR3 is CASSLTGAGLAGLSPPYEQYF. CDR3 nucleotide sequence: TGTGCCAGCAGTTTGACAGGGGCCGGACTAGCGGGCCTCTCTCCCCCTTACGAGCAGTACTTC.

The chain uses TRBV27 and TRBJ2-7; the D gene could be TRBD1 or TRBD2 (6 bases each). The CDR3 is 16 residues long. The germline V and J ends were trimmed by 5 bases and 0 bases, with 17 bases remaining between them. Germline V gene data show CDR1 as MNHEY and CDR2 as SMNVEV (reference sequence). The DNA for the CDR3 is TGTGCCAGCAGTCCCGCGCCGGGGGCCAACTCCTACGAGCAGTACTTC. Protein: CASSPAPGANSYEQYF.

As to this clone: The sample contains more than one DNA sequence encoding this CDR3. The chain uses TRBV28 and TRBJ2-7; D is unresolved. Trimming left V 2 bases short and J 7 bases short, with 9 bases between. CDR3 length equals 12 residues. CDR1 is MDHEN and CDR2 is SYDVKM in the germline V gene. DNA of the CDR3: TGTGCCAGCAGTTTAAATCCGGCAGAGCAGTACTTC. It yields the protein CASSLNPAEQYF.

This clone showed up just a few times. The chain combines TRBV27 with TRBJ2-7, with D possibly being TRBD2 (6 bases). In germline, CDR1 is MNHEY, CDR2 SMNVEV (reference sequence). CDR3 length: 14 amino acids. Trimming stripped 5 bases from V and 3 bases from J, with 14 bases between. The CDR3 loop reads CASSPTSQIYEQYF. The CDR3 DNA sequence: TGTGCCAGCAGTCCCACTAGCCAAATCTACGAGCAGTACTTC.

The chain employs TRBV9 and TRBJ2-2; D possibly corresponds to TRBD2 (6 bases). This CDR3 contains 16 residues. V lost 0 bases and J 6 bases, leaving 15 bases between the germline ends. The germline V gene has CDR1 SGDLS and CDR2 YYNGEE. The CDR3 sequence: CASSVASGVSSGELFF. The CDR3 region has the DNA TGTGCCAGCAGCGTAGCTTCGGGAGTTTCCTCCGGGGAGCTGTTTTTT.

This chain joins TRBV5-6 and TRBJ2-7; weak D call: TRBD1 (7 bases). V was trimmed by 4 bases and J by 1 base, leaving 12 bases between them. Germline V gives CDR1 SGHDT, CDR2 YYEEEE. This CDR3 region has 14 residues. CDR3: CASSPGDSSYEQYF. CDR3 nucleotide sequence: TGTGCCAGCAGCCCGGGGGACAGTTCCTACGAGCAGTACTTC.